The clone carrying this T cell receptor (beta chain) occurred many times. This entry belongs to a study of blood T cells in healthy people across ages. The authors ran a second PCR of 7 to 11 cycles using a sample-barcoded 5' primer and a J-beta primer mix. All cDNA molecules were each tagged by a template-switch adaptor with 12 random nucleotides. MiXCR, run by TCRdb on the 5' RACE reads, gives a single entry per CDR3 protein. The sample has about 780,000 distinct CDR3 sequences; around two thirds are singletons. Per sample, a minimum of 6 million PBMCs were isolated. The sequencing input was blood. The sequence derives from a man aged 30 to 39 in good health.

CDR3 protein: CSAPTSTDTQYF. The CDR3 coding sequence is TGCAGTGCCCCAACCAGCACAGATACGCAGTATTTT. The J gene is TRBJ2-3, the V gene TRBV20-1; no clear D. Germline CDR1 is DFQATT and CDR2 is SNEGSKA (reference sequence). V was trimmed by 6 bases and J by 0 bases, leaving 7 bases between them. The length of the CDR3 is 12 residues.